This TCR beta chain was captured in a study of OX40 agonist ivuxolimab in advanced cancers. Germline V CDR1 and CDR2: SGHRS, YFSETQ. This CDR3 has 15 residues. The ends were cut back, 4 bases at V and 7 bases at J, with 21 bases in the middle. Sequencing used immunoSEQ multiplex PCR; TCRdb keeps in-frame clones, though not all of them. The sample shows 40,000 to 60,000 clones, approximately 85% of them seen only once. The chain employs TRBV5-1 and TRBJ2-7, with D possibly being TRBD1 (5 bases). The sequence came from an adult with an advanced solid tumor such as melanoma, head and neck, liver or kidney cancer. This specimen was CD4+ or CD8+ T cells sorted from blood, taken in a trial of the OX40 agonist ivuxolimab. The CDR3: CASSPKIRVLEEQYF. The CDR3, as DNA: TGCGCCAGCAGCCCGAAGATCAGGGTTCTCGAAGAGCAGTACTTC.